Following are 17 T cell receptor beta chains from one sample sequenced in a study of blood T cells in healthy people across ages. The second PCR ran about 6 to 11 cycles with a sample-barcoded 5' primer and J-beta primers. MiXCR, applied by TCRdb to the 5' RACE reads, yields one record per CDR3 protein. The sample has 630,000 or so distinct CDR3 sequences; roughly 30% are singletons. Material: blood. All receptors come from a woman of 80 years or more in good health.

This clonotype was seen at least ten times. A much larger clone differs by one base, so this may be a read error. This chain connects TRBV7-2 to TRBJ2-5; TRBD1 aligns across 9 bases. Germline values: CDR1 SGHTA, CDR2 FQGNSA. The CDR3 is 15 amino acids. The V segment lost 5 bases and the J segment 11 bases; nucleotides outside the gene matches: 15. The CDR3 coding sequence is TGTGCCAGCAGCCCGTGGACAGGGGTGACGAATGAGCAGTACTTC. Encoded protein: CASSPWTGVTNEQYF.

This clonotype was recorded once. A much larger clone lies one base from this, so it may be a read error. This chain's CDR3 is CAGSLGVTNSYEQYF. DNA for the CDR3: TGCGCCGGCAGTCTGGGGGTAACAAACTCCTACGAGCAGTACTTC. The chain has TRBV5-1 and TRBJ2-7; D might be TRBD1 or TRBD2, each matching 5 bases. The CDR3 has 15 residues. Germline CDR1 is SGHRS and CDR2 is YFSETQ.

The rearrangement links TRBV4-3 to TRBJ1-4, with 9 bases matching TRBD1. V shed 0 bases and J 8 bases; nucleotides not matched to a gene: 10. CDR1 LGHNA and CDR2 YSLEER come from the germline V gene. The CDR3 length is 17 residues. CDR3: CASSQETGGGNGEKLFF. The CDR3 DNA sequence: TGCGCCAGCAGCCAAGAGACAGGGGGGGGGAATGGGGAAAAACTGTTTTTT.

Written as DNA, the CDR3 is TGCGCCAGCAGCTTGGAGGGGTTCACAGATACGCAGTATTTT. Translated, it gives CASSLEGFTDTQYF. The chain joins TRBV5-1 to TRBJ2-3, with D possibly being TRBD1 (5 bases). The CDR3 has 14 residues. Germline CDR1 is SGHRS and CDR2 is YFSETQ. The ends were cut back, 0 bases at V and 2 bases at J, with 7 bases in the middle.

In its sample, this clonotype was seen a few times. One base away lies a much larger clone, so this may be a sequencing read error. J is TRBJ2-7 and V is TRBV12-3 or TRBV12-4; 12 bases fit TRBD2. Trimming took 7 bases from V and 7 from J; bases not matched to a gene: 11. The CDR3 spans 15 residues. The CDR3 spells CASKPLAGGHNEQYF. CDR3 DNA: TGTGCCAGCAAACCCCTAGCGGGGGGGCACAATGAGCAGTACTTC.

This clonotype showed up just a few times. A read error may account for a junction end that differs from germline. The V and J genes are TRBV15 and TRBJ2-7; D is undetermined. This CDR3 spans 12 amino acids. Germline assignment: CDR1 LNHNV and CDR2 YYDKDF (reference sequence). The CDR3 coding sequence is TGTGCCACCAGCAGATCATACTACGAGCTGTACTTC. Protein sequence: CATSRSYYELYF. The full variable domain, its missing parts supplied by reference TRBV15 and TRBJ2-7, is DAMVIQNPRYQVTQFGKPVTLSCSQTLNHNVMYWYQQKSSQAPKLLFHYYDKDFNNEADTPDNFQSRRPNTSFCFLDIRSPGLGDTAMYLCATSRSYYELYFGPGTRLTVT.

This clonotype was detected only a few times. V is TRBV18 and J is TRBJ1-5; maybe TRBD1 (5 bases). This CDR3 is 17 amino acids long. CDR1 and CDR2 from the germline V gene are KGHSH and LQKENI. V dropped 5 bases and J dropped 2 bases, with 19 bases sitting between them. The CDR3 DNA reads as TGTGCCAGCTCATCCAGGGTAGGGGATAAAGGCAATCAGCCCCAGCATTTT. It specifies CASSSRVGDKGNQPQHF.

A word on this clonotype: A read error may explain this, as a much larger clone is one base away. V usage is TRBV29-1 and J usage is TRBJ2-3; D tentatively fits TRBD1 or TRBD2 (5 bases each). Trimming pared 7 bases from V and 2 bases from J, leaving 10 bases between. This CDR3 region has 12 residues. Germline values: CDR1 SQVTM, CDR2 ANQGSEA. As DNA, the CDR3 is TGCAGCGGGGGACGGTCCACAGATACGCAGTATTTT. Its translation is CSGGRSTDTQYF.

This clonotype was recorded at least ten times. The rearrangement joins TRBV9 to TRBJ2-5; TRBD1 matches at 9 bases. The ends lost 2 bases at V and 3 bases at J; junction bases unmatched: 5. Germline CDR1 is SGDLS and CDR2 is YYNGEE. The CDR3 spans 15 residues. DNA of the CDR3: TGTGCCAGCAGCGTCACAGGGGGCTGGAAAGAGACCCAGTACTTC. It yields the protein CASSVTGGWKETQYF.

This clonotype was counted only a few times. Written as DNA, the CDR3 is TGCAGTGCTAGGGCTAATGAAAAACTGTTTTTT. Translated: CSARANEKLFF. V gene TRBV20-1 combines with J gene TRBJ1-4, with D uncertain. Per germline, CDR1 DFQATT and CDR2 SNEGSKA (reference sequence). Trimming shortened V by 3 bases and J by 3 bases, and 2 bases separated the two germline ends. The CDR3 runs 11 residues.

Details on this clonotype: This sequence may be a read error, since a much larger clone differs from it by one base. The chain links TRBV20-1 to TRBJ2-1; tentative D call: TRBD2 (5 bases). Trimming shortened V by 0 bases and J by 10 bases, and 16 bases separated the two germline ends. Germline CDR1 reads DFQATT; CDR2 reads SNEGSKA (reference sequence). CDR3 size: 14 residues. The CDR3 loop is CSARDGNTGSEQFF. The CDR3 DNA reads TGCAGTGCTAGAGATGGGAACACGGGATCCGAGCAGTTCTTC.

J is TRBJ2-5 and V is TRBV7-2; 7 bases agree with TRBD1. The last part of the DNA fits TRBJ2-7 better; the J call may be wrong. The length of the CDR3 is 14 residues. Looked up from germline, CDR1 is SGHTA and CDR2 is FQGNSA. In nucleotides, the CDR3 is TGTGCCAGCAGCCCGGGCAGGGGGATCCACGAGCAGTACTTC. This translates into CASSPGRGIHEQYF.

The sample holds many counts of this clonotype. The V and J genes are TRBV3-1 and TRBJ1-2; tentative D call: TRBD1 (6 bases). This CDR3 comprises 16 residues. V was shortened by 0 bases and J by 8 bases, with 19 bases between the two germline ends. Germline CDR1 is LGHDT and CDR2 is YNNKEL (reference sequence). CDR3 residues: CASSQEVGARMGGYTF. The CDR3 DNA follows: TGTGCCAGCAGCCAAGAAGTGGGGGCGAGGATGGGCGGCTACACCTTC. The full variable domain, with the rest looked up from reference TRBV3-1 and TRBJ1-2, is DTAVSQTPKYLVTQMGNDKSIKCEQNLGHDTMYWYKQDSKKFLKIMFSYNNKELIINETVPNRFSPKSPDKAHLNLHINSLELGDSAVYFCASSQEVGARMGGYTFGSGTRLTVV.

Notes on this clonotype: Being one base from a much bigger clone, this may be a read error. The rearrangement links TRBV9 to TRBJ1-2; D call uncertain. CDR3 length equals 13 residues. Per the germline V gene, CDR1 is SGDLS and CDR2 is YYNGEE. The CDR3 sequence: CVSSVGVLHGYTF. In nucleotides, the CDR3 is TGTGTCAGCAGCGTCGGGGTATTGCATGGCTACACCTTC.

The CDR3 DNA is TGTGCCAGCACCCTGGTTGCGGGGGGGCCCCAAGAGACCCAGTACTTC. Translation gives CASTLVAGGPQETQYF. This rearrangement joins TRBV12-3 or TRBV12-4 to TRBJ2-5, with 9 bases aligning to TRBD2. V dropped 7 bases and J dropped 1; count of bases not matched to a gene: 10. The CDR3 contains 16 residues.

This clonotype appeared a few times. V usage is TRBV7-8 and J usage is TRBJ1-3, with D unclear. Trimming removed 1 base from V and 1 base from J, with 8 bases in between. The CDR3 covers 15 residues. Germline assignment: CDR1 SGHVS and CDR2 FQNEAQ. The DNA of the CDR3 is TGTGCCAGCAGCTTAGTAATCTCTTCTGGAAACACCATATATTTT. It codes for CASSLVISSGNTIYF.

The table lists this clonotype with a few counts. This chain joins TRBV18 and TRBJ2-3; 7 bases match TRBD1. The CDR3 has 15 amino acids. Germline CDR1 is KGHSH and CDR2 is LQKENI. V dropped 1 base and J dropped 6; count of bases not matched to a gene: 7. The CDR3 DNA sequence: TGTGCCAGCTCACCACTGAAGGGGGCCCGGGATACGCAGTATTTT. It yields the protein CASSPLKGARDTQYF.